Sequencing of this T cell receptor (beta chain) was carried out in a study of shared clonotypes between healthy human individuals. Study observations and caveats: How much donors shared clonotypes was expected to be affected by sequencing depth.

Sequencing was performed with immunoSEQ multiplex PCR; in TCRdb, only in-frame clones are kept and a portion is missing. Of roughly 2 million clones detected, roughly 95% appear once; the ten largest clones hold more than 0.1%. There are 14 residues in the CDR3. The germline V and J ends were trimmed by 5 bases and 4 bases, with 14 bases remaining between them. From germline, CDR1 is MDHEN and CDR2 SYDVKM. Notes on this clone: Its cognate antigen is unknown.

The chain is built from TRBV28 and TRBJ1-2; the D is unclear. Material for sequencing was naive CD4+ T cells sorted from blood. Subset in this sample: CD45RA+ positively selected. This sequence was found in a young man in good health. The CDR3 DNA follows: TGTGCCAGCAGTCCCTTAAGGGCGGCCTATGGCTACACCTTC. Encoded protein: CASSPLRAAYGYTF.